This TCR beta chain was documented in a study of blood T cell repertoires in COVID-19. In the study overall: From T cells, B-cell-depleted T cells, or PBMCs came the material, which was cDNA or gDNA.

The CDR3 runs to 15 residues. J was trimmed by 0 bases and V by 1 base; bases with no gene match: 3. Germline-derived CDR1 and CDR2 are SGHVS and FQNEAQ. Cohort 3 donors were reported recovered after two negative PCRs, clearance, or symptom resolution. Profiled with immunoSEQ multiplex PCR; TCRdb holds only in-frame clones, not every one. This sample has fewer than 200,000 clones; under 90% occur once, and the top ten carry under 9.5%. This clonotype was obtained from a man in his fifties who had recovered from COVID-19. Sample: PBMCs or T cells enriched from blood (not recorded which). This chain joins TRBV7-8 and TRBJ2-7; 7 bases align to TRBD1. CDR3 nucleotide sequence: TGTGCCAGCAGCTTAGAACCAGGGGGCTCCTACGAGCAGTACTTC. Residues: CASSLEPGGSYEQYF.